The source of this T cell receptor beta chain is a study of control samples from healthy donors and cancer patients. Sequencing was performed with immunoSEQ multiplex PCR; in TCRdb, only in-frame clones are kept and a portion is missing. The sample has about 140,000 clones; under 95% are singletons. CDR3 length: 14 amino acids. Germline CDR1 and CDR2: SGHRS and YFSETQ. V lost 2 bases, J lost 7 bases, and 10 bases lay in between. This clone was seen only once. The rearrangement uses TRBV5-1 and TRBJ1-6; D is unclear. The sample comprised blood. This clonotype originated in a man in his late teens or twenties in good health. CDR3 DNA sequence: TGCGCCAGCAGCTTCTCCGACGGGAATTCACCCCTCCACTTT. It specifies CASSFSDGNSPLHF.